This T cell receptor beta chain was retrieved from a study of cytomegalovirus exposure and HLA in healthy donors. CDR3 size: 12 residues. Germline CDR1 and CDR2: SQVTM and ANQGSEA. Losses at the gene ends were 7 bases for V and 6 bases for J; bases not matched to a gene: 7. PCR amplification relied on 60 Vbeta primers (plus 13 Jbeta primers). Here immunoSEQ multiplex PCR was the method, and the copy in TCRdb shows in-frame clones only, minus some. This repertoire shows approximately 180,000 clones, roughly 87% found once; its top ten account for over 0.2%. The rearrangement uses TRBV29-1 and TRBJ1-1; TRBD1 matches at 8 bases. Sequenced: PBMCs. This receptor was taken from a girl in the first two years of life in good health and CMV-seronegative. CDR3 bases: TGCAGCGCTCCCCAGGGGGCCTCTGAAGCTTTCTTT. This codes for CSAPQGASEAFF.